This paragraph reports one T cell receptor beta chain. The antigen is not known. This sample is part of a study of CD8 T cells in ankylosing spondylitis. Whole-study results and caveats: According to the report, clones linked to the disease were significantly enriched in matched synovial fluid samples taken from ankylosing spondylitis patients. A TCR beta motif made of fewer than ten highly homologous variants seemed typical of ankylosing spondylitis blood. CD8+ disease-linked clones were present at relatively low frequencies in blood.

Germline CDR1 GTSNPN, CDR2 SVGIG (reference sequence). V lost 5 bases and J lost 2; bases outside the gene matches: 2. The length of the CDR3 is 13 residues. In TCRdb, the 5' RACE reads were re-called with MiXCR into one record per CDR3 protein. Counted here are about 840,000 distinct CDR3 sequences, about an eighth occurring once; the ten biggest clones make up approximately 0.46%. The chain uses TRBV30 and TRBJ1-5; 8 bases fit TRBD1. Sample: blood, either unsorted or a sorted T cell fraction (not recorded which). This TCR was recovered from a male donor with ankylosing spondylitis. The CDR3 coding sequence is TGTGCCTGGTCAGGGGGCGGCAATCAGCCCCAGCATTTT. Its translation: CAWSGGGNQPQHF.